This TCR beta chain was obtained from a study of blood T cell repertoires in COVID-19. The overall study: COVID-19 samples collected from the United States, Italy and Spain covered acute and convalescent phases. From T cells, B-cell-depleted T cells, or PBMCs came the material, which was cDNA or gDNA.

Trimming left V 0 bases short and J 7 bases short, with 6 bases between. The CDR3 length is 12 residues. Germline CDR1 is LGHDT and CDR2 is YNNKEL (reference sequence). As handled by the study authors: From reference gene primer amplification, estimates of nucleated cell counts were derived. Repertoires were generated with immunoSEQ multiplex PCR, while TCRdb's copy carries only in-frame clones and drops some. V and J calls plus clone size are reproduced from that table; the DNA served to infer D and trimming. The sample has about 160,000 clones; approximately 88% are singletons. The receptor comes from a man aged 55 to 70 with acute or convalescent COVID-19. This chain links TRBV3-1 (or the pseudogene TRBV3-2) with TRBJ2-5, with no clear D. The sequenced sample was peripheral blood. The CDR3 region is CASSQDLRTQYF. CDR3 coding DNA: TGTGCCAGCAGCCAAGACCTGCGGACCCAGTACTTC.